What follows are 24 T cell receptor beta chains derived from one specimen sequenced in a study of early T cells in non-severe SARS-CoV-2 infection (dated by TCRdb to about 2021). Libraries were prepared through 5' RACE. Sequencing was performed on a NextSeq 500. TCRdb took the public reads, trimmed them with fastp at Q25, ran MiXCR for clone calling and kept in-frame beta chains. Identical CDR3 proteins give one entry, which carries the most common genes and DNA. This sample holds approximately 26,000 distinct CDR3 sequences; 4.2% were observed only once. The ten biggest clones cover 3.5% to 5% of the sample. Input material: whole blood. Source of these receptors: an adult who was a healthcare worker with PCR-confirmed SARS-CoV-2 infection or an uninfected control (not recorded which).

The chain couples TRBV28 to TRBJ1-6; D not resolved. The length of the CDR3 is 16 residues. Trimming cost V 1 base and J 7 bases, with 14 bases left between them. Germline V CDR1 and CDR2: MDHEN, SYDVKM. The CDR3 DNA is TGTGCCAGCAGTTTATCCCGCGGCGGAGGGAATTCACCCCTCCACTTT. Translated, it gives CASSLSRGGGNSPLHF.

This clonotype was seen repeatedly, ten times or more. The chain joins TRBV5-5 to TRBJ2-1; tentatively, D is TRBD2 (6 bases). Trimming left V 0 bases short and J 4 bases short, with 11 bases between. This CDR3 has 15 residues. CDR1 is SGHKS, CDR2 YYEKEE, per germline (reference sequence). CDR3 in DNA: TGTGCCAGCAGCTTGGGCGCGGGATCATACAATGAGCAGTTCTTC. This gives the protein CASSLGAGSYNEQFF.

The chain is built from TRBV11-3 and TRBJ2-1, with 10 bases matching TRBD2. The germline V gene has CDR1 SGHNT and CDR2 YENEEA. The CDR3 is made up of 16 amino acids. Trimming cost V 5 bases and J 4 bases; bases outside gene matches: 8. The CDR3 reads CASSRGGAGGYNEQFF. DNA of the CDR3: TGTGCCAGCAGCCGCGGGGGAGCGGGAGGGTACAATGAGCAGTTCTTC.

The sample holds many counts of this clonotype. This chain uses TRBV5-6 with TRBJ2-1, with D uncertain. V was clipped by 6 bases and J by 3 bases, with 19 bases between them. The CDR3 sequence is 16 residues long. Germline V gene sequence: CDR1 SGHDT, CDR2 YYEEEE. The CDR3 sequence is CASTVSLVGDYNEQFF. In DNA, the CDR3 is TGTGCCAGCACCGTCAGCTTGGTAGGAGACTACAATGAGCAGTTCTTC. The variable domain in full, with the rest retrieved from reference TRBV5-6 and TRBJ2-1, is DAGVTQSPTHLIKTRGQQVTLRCSPKSGHDTVSWYQQALGQGPQFIFQYYEEEERQRGNFPDRFSGHQFPNYSSELNVNALLLGDSALYLCASTVSLVGDYNEQFFGPGTRLTVL.

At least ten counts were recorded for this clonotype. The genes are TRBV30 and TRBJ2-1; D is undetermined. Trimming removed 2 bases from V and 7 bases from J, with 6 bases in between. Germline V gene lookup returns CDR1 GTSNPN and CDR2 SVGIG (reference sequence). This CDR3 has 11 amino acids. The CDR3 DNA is TGTGCCTGGAGTATGCTAAATGAGCAGTTCTTC. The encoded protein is CAWSMLNEQFF.

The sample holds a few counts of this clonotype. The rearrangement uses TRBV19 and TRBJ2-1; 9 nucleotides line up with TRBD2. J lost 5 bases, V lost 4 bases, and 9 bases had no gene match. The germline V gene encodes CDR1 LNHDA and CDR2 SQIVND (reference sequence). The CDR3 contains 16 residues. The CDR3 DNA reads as TGTGCCAGTAGTAATCCGAGTAGCGGGAGCCACAATGAGCAGTTCTTC. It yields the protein CASSNPSSGSHNEQFF.

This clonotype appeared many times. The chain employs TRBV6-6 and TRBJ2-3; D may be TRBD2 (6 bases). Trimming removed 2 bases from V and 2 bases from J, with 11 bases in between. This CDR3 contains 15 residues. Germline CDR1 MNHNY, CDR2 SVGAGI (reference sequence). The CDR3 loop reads CASSYRSGNTDTQYF. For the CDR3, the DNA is TGTGCCAGCAGTTACCGTAGCGGAAACACAGATACGCAGTATTTT.

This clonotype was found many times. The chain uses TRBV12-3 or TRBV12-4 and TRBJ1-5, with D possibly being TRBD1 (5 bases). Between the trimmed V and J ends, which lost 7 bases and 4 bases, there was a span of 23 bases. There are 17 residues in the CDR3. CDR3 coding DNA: TGTGCCAGCACGCTCCCTGGGGTGGCAGGGAGGAATCAGCCCCAGCATTTT. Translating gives CASTLPGVAGRNQPQHF.

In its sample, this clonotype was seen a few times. The CDR3 protein is CASGARPGELFF. The CDR3 bases are TGTGCTAGTGGTGCCCGACCCGGGGAGCTGTTTTTT. V usage is TRBV12-5 and J usage is TRBJ2-2; D unresolved. Germline V gene sequence: CDR1 LGHNT, CDR2 FRNRAP. This CDR3 region has 12 residues. Trimming removed 5 bases at V and 6 bases at J, with 7 bases between.

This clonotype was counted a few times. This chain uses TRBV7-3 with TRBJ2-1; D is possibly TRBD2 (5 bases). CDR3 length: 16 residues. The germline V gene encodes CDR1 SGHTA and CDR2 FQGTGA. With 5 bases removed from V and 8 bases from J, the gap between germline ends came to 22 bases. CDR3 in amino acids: CASSGRTRSALDEQFF. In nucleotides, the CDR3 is TGTGCCAGCAGCGGGCGGACTCGATCCGCGTTGGATGAGCAGTTCTTC.

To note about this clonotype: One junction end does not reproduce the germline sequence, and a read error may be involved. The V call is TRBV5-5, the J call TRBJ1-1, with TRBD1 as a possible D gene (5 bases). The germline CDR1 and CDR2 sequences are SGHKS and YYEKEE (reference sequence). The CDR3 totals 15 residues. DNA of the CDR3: TGTGTCAGCAGCCCGGACCGACAGTCCTCTCTGGGTGCTTTCTTT. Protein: CVSSPDRQSSLGAFF.

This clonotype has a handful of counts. The chain's CDR3 is CASSEVRESPDTQYF. The CDR3 region has the DNA TGCGCCAGCAGTGAGGTGCGGGAGTCCCCAGATACGCAGTATTTT. The chain carries TRBV10-2 and TRBJ2-3, with 7 bases fitting TRBD2. Unmatched junction bases numbered 6, after V lost 2 bases and J lost 4 bases. Germline CDR1 WSHSY, CDR2 SAAADI. This CDR3 has 15 amino acids.

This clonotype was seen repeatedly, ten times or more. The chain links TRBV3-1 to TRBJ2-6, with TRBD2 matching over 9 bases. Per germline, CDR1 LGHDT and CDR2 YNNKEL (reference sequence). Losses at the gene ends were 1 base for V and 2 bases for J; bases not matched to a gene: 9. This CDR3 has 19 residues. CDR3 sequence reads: CASSQVSGVAGAGANVLTF. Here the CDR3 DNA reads TGTGCCAGCAGCCAAGTATCAGGAGTAGCGGGAGCTGGGGCCAACGTCCTGACTTTC.

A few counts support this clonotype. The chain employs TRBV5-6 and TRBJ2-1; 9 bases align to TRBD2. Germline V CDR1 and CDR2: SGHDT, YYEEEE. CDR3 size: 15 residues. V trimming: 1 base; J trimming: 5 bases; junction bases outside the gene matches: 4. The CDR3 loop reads CASSLFGTSNNEQFF. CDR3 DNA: TGTGCCAGCAGCTTGTTCGGGACTAGCAACAATGAGCAGTTCTTC.

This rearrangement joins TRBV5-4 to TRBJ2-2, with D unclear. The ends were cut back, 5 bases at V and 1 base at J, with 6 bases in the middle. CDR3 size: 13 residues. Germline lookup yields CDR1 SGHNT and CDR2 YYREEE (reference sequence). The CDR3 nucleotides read TGTGCCAGCAGTACGCAGAACACCGGGGAGCTGTTTTTT. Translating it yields CASSTQNTGELFF.

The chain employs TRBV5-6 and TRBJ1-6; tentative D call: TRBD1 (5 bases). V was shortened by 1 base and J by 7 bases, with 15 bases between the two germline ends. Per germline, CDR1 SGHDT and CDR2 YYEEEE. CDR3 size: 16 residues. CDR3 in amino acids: CASSLWPAGGNSPLHF. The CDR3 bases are TGTGCCAGCAGCTTGTGGCCGGCCGGGGGGAATTCACCCCTCCACTTT.

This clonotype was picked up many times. The CDR3 DNA is TGTGCCTCCTCCGGGACGGCTAATGAAAAACTGTTTTTT. It yields the protein CASSGTANEKLFF. The J gene is TRBJ1-4, the V gene TRBV18, with D maybe TRBD1 (5 bases). V lost 11 bases, J lost 3 bases, and 13 bases lay in between. CDR1 KGHSH and CDR2 LQKENI come from the germline V gene. The CDR3 has 13 residues.

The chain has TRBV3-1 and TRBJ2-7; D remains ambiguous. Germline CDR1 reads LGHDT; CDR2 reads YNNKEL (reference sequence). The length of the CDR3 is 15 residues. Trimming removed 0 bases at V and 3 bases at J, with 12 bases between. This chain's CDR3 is CASSQELTLGYEQYF. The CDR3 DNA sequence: TGTGCCAGCAGCCAAGAATTGACCCTCGGCTACGAGCAGTACTTC.

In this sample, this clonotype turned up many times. The CDR3 coding sequence is TGCAGTGCTAGTCGTGGGGAGGACTACACCTTC. Its protein is CSASRGEDYTF. The J gene is TRBJ1-2, the V gene TRBV20-1; D gene unclear. CDR1 and CDR2 (germline): DFQATT, SNEGSKA (reference sequence). V dropped 3 bases and J dropped 10 bases, with 12 bases sitting between them. There are 11 residues in the CDR3.

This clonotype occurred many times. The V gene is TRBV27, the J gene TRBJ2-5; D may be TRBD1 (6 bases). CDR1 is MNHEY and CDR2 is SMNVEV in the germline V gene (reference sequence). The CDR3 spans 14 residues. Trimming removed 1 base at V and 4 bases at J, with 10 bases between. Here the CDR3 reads CASSLWAGVETQYF. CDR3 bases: TGTGCCAGCAGTTTATGGGCAGGGGTAGAGACCCAGTACTTC.

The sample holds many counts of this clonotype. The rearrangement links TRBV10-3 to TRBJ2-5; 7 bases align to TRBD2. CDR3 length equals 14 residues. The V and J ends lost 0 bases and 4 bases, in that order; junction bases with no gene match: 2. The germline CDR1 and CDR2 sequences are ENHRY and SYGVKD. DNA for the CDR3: TGTGCCATCAGTGAGTCGGGAGGGGTAGAGACCCAGTACTTC. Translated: CAISESGGVETQYF.

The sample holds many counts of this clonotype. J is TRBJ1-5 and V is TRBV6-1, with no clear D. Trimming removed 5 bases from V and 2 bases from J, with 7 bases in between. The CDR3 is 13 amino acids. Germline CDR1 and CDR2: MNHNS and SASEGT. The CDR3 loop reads CASSIEGNQPQHF. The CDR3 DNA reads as TGTGCCAGCAGTATAGAGGGCAATCAGCCCCAGCATTTT.

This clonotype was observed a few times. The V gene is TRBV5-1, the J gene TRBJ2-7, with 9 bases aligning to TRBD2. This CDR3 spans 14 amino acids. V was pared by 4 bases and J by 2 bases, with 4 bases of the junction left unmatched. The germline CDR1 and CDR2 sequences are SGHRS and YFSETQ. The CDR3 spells CASSAGLATYEQYF. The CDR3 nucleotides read TGCGCCAGCAGCGCAGGACTAGCGACCTACGAGCAGTACTTC.

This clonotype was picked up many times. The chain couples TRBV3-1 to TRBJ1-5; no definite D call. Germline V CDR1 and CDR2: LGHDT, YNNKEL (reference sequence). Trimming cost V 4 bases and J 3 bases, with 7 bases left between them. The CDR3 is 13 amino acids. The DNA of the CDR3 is TGTGCCAGCAGCCCAGACTTCAATCAGCCCCAGCATTTT. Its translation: CASSPDFNQPQHF.